The present TCR beta chain was sequenced within a study of blood T cell repertoires in COVID-19. Turning to the study itself: Some COVID-19 samples were acute and others convalescent; all came from the United States, Italy and Spain. Sources were T cells, B-cell-depleted T cells, or PBMCs; the material itself was cDNA or gDNA.

This CDR3 has 16 amino acids. Germline trimming cut 6 bases from V and 4 bases from J; bases unmatched to any gene: 15. The V gene's germline CDR1 is SGHTS and CDR2 YDEGEE. Original data processing: Estimated nucleated cell counts came from reference gene primer amplification. The table came from immunoSEQ multiplex PCR; TCRdb's copy has only in-frame clones and leaves some out. The DNA was the basis for D and trimming; V, J and clone size are from that table. The data show just over 300,000 clones, about 85% seen once. The material sequenced was peripheral blood. J is TRBJ2-5 and V is TRBV5-8, with 7 positions matching TRBD2. The TCR originated in a man aged 18 to 35 with active or convalescent COVID-19. Written as DNA, the CDR3 is TGTGCCAGCACCCACTACCTTGGTCCTAGCGGAGAGACCCAGTACTTC. Protein sequence: CASTHYLGPSGETQYF.